These 18 T cell receptor beta chains were sequenced from one sample in a study of T cell responses to AZD1222 COVID-19 vaccine. TCRdb's table, derived via immunoSEQ multiplex PCR, lists solely in-frame clones and lacks some. The sample has some 200,000 clones, approximately 94% seen once. The starting material was peripheral blood, obtained on day 0 of MenACWY control vaccination. The source is an adult in good health.

The rearrangement joins TRBV29-1 to TRBJ1-4, with a tentative D call TRBD1 (5 bases). The germline V gene has CDR1 SQVTM and CDR2 ANQGSEA. The V and J ends lost 6 bases and 8 bases respectively, with 16 bases between them. The CDR3 is 13 amino acids. For the CDR3, the DNA is TGCAGCGTGCTGGGGCTCGGCGGGGAAAAACTGTTTTTT. Translation: CSVLGLGGEKLFF.

The rearrangement uses TRBV11-2 and TRBJ1-1; no clear D. CDR1 and CDR2 (germline): SGHAT, FQNNGV. The CDR3 loop spans 13 amino acids. V was shortened by 3 bases and J by 1 base, with 6 bases between the two germline ends. The CDR3 loop reads CASSFGENTEAFF. The CDR3 region has the DNA TGTGCCAGCAGCTTCGGGGAGAACACTGAAGCTTTCTTT.

This chain links TRBV3-1 (or the pseudogene TRBV3-2) with TRBJ1-2, with 8 bases lining up with TRBD1. CDR1 LGHDT and CDR2 YNNKEL come from the germline V gene (reference sequence). The V segment lost 0 bases and the J segment 7 bases; nucleotides outside the gene matches: 7. This CDR3 is built from 15 residues. This chain's CDR3 is CASSQDTQGARGYTF. In nucleotides, the CDR3 is TGTGCCAGCAGCCAAGATACGCAGGGGGCCCGTGGCTACACCTTC.

The chain carries TRBV9 and TRBJ2-5, with 9 bases fitting TRBD2. J lost 2 bases, V lost 2 bases, and 10 bases had no gene match. This CDR3 contains 17 residues. The V gene's germline CDR1 is SGDLS and CDR2 YYNGEE. The CDR3 DNA follows: TGTGCCAGCAGCGTCGCGCTTAGCGGGGGAAAGCAAGAGACCCAGTACTTC. Encoded protein: CASSVALSGGKQETQYF.

This rearrangement joins TRBV11-1 to TRBJ2-7; D is unclear. The ends were cut back, 5 bases at V and 2 bases at J, with 10 bases in the middle. Germline lookup yields CDR1 SGHAT and CDR2 FQDESV (reference sequence). This CDR3 has 13 amino acids. The CDR3: CASSVKFPYEQYF. The CDR3 DNA reads TGTGCCAGCAGCGTAAAGTTCCCCTACGAGCAGTACTTC.

This chain connects TRBV6-5 to TRBJ2-1; D is unresolved. This CDR3 is built from 14 residues. Per the germline V gene, CDR1 is MNHEY and CDR2 is SVGAGI. V lost 8 bases to trimming and J lost 4 bases, with 15 bases between them. CDR3 DNA sequence: TGTGCCAGCGAGAAACGGAGCAGATACAATGAGCAGTTCTTC. Protein: CASEKRSRYNEQFF.

The chain uses TRBV19 and TRBJ2-1, with 7 bases lining up with TRBD1. Germline V gene sequence: CDR1 LNHDA, CDR2 SQIVND (reference sequence). CDR3 length: 14 amino acids. Losses at the gene ends were 6 bases for V and 7 bases for J; bases not matched to a gene: 9. The chain's CDR3 is CASRSAGTVNEQFF. The CDR3, as DNA: TGTGCCAGTAGGTCGGCAGGGACAGTAAATGAGCAGTTCTTC.

V and J are TRBV4-3 and TRBJ1-3; no clear D gene. Germline CDR1 LGHNA, CDR2 YSLEER. This CDR3 region has 16 residues. V lost 6 bases to trimming and J lost 0 bases, with 15 bases between them. The CDR3 reads CASSRNAGPSGNTIYF. The CDR3, as DNA: TGCGCCAGCAGTCGAAATGCAGGACCCTCTGGAAACACCATATATTTT.

This clone was recorded a few times. The CDR3 region is CASSPGTGYYGYTF. The CDR3 region has the DNA TGTGCCAGCAGCCCCGGGACAGGGTACTATGGCTACACCTTC. The V call is TRBV5-4, the J call TRBJ1-2; TRBD1 agrees at 9 bases. J gave up 3 bases and V 4 bases, and 4 bases lay outside the gene matches. The CDR3 loop spans 14 amino acids. Germline CDR1 reads SGHNT; CDR2 reads YYREEE (reference sequence).

The chain combines TRBV7-2 with TRBJ2-1; 8 nucleotides agree with TRBD2. The CDR3 loop spans 16 amino acids. Trimming removed 1 base from V and 7 bases from J; junction bases left unmatched: 9. CDR1 is SGHTA and CDR2 is FQGNSA in the germline V gene. The CDR3 here is CASSLDPGTSGNEQFF. CDR3 DNA sequence: TGTGCCAGCAGCTTAGACCCAGGGACTAGTGGAAATGAGCAGTTCTTC.

The chain uses TRBV7-6 and TRBJ2-6; no clear D. The germline V and J ends were trimmed by 5 bases and 4 bases, with 12 bases remaining between them. The CDR3 spans 15 residues. The germline gives CDR1 SGHVS, CDR2 FNYEAQ. The CDR3 DNA is TGTGCCAGCAGCCTTCAACATGGCGGGGCCAACGTCCTGACTTTC. Protein sequence: CASSLQHGGANVLTF.

The V gene is TRBV3-1 (or the pseudogene TRBV3-2), the J gene TRBJ1-1, with TRBD1 as a possible D gene (6 bases). Germline loops: CDR1 LGHDT, CDR2 YNNKEL (reference sequence). This CDR3 region has 14 residues. Trimming removed 1 base at V and 1 base at J, with 7 bases between. CDR3 bases: TGTGCCAGCAGCCAAGCGGGGGCGAACACTGAAGCTTTCTTT. It translates to CASSQAGANTEAFF.

The chain joins TRBV12-3 or TRBV12-4 to TRBJ1-4; D remains unclear. The CDR3 is made up of 12 amino acids. The germline V and J ends were trimmed by 9 bases and 0 bases, with 5 bases remaining between them. As DNA, the CDR3 is TGTGCCAGAAGACCAACTAATGAAAAACTGTTTTTT. Residues: CARRPTNEKLFF.

The V gene is TRBV2, the J gene TRBJ1-6; D is undetermined. Germline V gene sequence: CDR1 SNHLY, CDR2 FYNNEI. The CDR3 loop spans 15 amino acids. V lost 3 bases and J 7 bases, leaving 13 bases between the germline ends. CDR3 protein: CASSDDGVGNSPLHF. The CDR3 nucleotides are TGTGCCAGCAGTGATGATGGGGTAGGCAATTCACCCCTCCACTTT. Full variable domain (outside the CDR3, taken from reference TRBV2 and TRBJ1-6): EPEVTQTPSHQVTQMGQEVILRCVPISNHLYFYWYRQILGQKVEFLVSFYNNEISEKSEIFDDQFSVERPDGSNFTLKIRSTKLEDSAMYFCASSDDGVGNSPLHFGNGTRLTVT.

The rearrangement joins TRBV10-1 to TRBJ1-5; weak D call: TRBD1 (6 bases). This CDR3 comprises 17 residues. CDR1 is WNHNN and CDR2 is SYGVQD in the germline V gene (reference sequence). Deletions cut 8 bases from V and 0 bases from J, with 20 bases between. The CDR3 coding sequence is TGCGCCAGCCCCCAGACGGGGAACAGGGATAGCAATCAGCCCCAGCATTTT. Translated: CASPQTGNRDSNQPQHF.

This chain uses TRBV28 with TRBJ1-5; a weak D match, TRBD1 (5 bases). This CDR3 comprises 14 residues. Trimming stripped 3 bases from V and 8 bases from J, with 14 bases between. Germline CDR1 is MDHEN and CDR2 is SYDVKM. CDR3 loop: CASSFEQALKPQHF. The CDR3 coding sequence is TGTGCCAGCAGTTTCGAACAGGCCCTTAAGCCCCAGCATTTT.

The chain is built from TRBV11-3 and TRBJ1-1; the D gene is possibly TRBD1 (5 bases). The CDR3 is 15 amino acids. The V and J ends lost 6 bases and 1 base respectively, with 15 bases between them. Germline V gives CDR1 SGHNT, CDR2 YENEEA. The CDR3 DNA sequence: TGTGCCAGCAGTCGGGGGGTTTCGGAGAACACTGAAGCTTTCTTT. Amino acids: CASSRGVSENTEAFF.

The chain joins TRBV6-5 to TRBJ1-1, with D hard to call. Per the germline V gene, CDR1 is MNHEY and CDR2 is SVGAGI. The CDR3 runs to 14 residues. The V end lost 5 bases, the J end lost 1 base, and 11 bases lay between the germline ends. CDR3 sequence: CASSIGFGNTEAFF. The CDR3 DNA follows: TGTGCCAGCAGTATAGGGTTTGGGAACACTGAAGCTTTCTTT.